Shown below are 3 T cell receptor beta chains from a single sample sequenced in a study of blood T cell repertoires in COVID-19. The method was immunoSEQ multiplex PCR; TCRdb's version includes in-frame clones alone and lacks a portion of them. The table has more than 60,000 clones, around 82% seen once. Sequencing input: peripheral blood. Receptors were obtained from a man between 60 and 70 years old with acute or convalescent COVID-19.

V and J are TRBV6-4 and TRBJ1-2; TRBD1 matches at 10 bases. The CDR3 has 14 amino acids. The trim removed 6 bases at V and 8 bases at J, leaving 9 bases unmatched. CDR1 is MRHNA, CDR2 SNTAGT, per germline. CDR3 sequence (DNA): TGTGCCAGCAGCGCCGGGACAGGGGATAGCGGCTACACCTTC. This sequence encodes CASSAGTGDSGYTF.

The chain carries TRBV19 and TRBJ2-3; 7 bases are a match to TRBD1. The trim removed 5 bases at V and 2 bases at J, leaving 10 bases unmatched. CDR3 size: 16 residues. The germline V gene has CDR1 LNHDA and CDR2 SQIVND (reference sequence). CDR3: CASSPDRVGNTDTQYF. Written as DNA, the CDR3 is TGTGCCAGTAGTCCTGACAGGGTTGGGAACACAGATACGCAGTATTTT.

Points on this clone: This same CDR3 is encoded by further DNA sequences in the sample. This rearrangement joins TRBV28 to TRBJ2-3; 10 bases line up with TRBD2. This CDR3 is 13 amino acids long. CDR1 MDHEN and CDR2 SYDVKM come from the germline V gene. V dropped 5 bases and J dropped 4; count of bases not matched to a gene: 0. CDR3 sequence: CASSLAGADTQYF. Here the CDR3 DNA reads TGTGCCAGCAGTCTAGCGGGGGCAGATACGCAGTATTTT.